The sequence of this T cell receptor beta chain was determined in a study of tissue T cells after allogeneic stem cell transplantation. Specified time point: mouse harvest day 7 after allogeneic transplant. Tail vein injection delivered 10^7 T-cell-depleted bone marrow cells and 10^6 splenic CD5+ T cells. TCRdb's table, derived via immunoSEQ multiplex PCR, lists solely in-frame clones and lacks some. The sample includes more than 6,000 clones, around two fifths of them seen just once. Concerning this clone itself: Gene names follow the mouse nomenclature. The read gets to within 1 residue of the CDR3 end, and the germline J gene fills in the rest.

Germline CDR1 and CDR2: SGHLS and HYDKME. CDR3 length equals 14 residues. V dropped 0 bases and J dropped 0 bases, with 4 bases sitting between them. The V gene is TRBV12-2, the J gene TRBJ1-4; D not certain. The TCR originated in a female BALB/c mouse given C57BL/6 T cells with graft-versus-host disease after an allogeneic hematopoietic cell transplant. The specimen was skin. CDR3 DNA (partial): TGTGCCAGCTCTCTCCCAATTTCCAACGAAAGATTATTT. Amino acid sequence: CASSLPISNERLF. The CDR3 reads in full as CASSLPISNERLFF.